This TCR beta chain was sequenced during a study of OX40 agonist ivuxolimab in advanced cancers. Looking at the study overall: The costimulatory receptor OX40 (CD134) was targeted by ivuxolimab, a fully human IgG2 agonistic monoclonal antibody. In the dose-escalation cohort, 82.7% of patients were male, and the mean age was around 60 years, with a range of 23 to 79. Intravenous ivuxolimab was administered to patients every 2 weeks at six dose levels: 0.01, 0.1, 0.3, 1.5, 3 and 10 mg/kg. The paper covers the monotherapy dose-escalation part of the phase I ivuxolimab trial, which included N of about 56 patients. Partial responses occurred in three dose-escalation patients: two with cutaneous melanoma and one with hepatocellular carcinoma. Peripheral TCRbeta sequencing was intended to test whether TCR sequence diversity was altered and clonal T-cell expansion was caused by ivuxolimab. Of the roughly 52 dose-escalation patients, hepatocellular carcinoma was present in about 20, melanoma in some 15, renal cell carcinoma in 9 and head and neck cancer in 9. Prior anti-PD-1, anti-PD-L1 or anti-CTLA-4 therapy was permitted, and roughly two fifths of dose-escalation patients had received checkpoint inhibitors.

Broader findings and caveats from the paper: Low levels of normalized T-cell clonal expansion were also seen in some patients who did not respond. At doses from 0.1 to 3.0 mg/kg, clonal expansion was seen in both CD4+ and CD8+ blood T cells between baseline and week 6. After ivuxolimab, more expanded clones were found on average in CD8+ T cells than in CD4+ T cells. Antigen specificity was not determined for the clonally expanded peripheral T cells. Partial responders in the 0.1-3.0 mg/kg groups had among the lowest normalized peripheral clonal expansion, especially among CD8+ T cells.

CDR1 MNHEY and CDR2 SVGAGI are derived from the germline V gene. Including cysteine and phenylalanine, the CDR3 has 15 amino acids. Just CDR3 DNA is preserved here, 45 bases in frame from base 1. Trimming costs V 5 bases and J 5 bases, and their ends lie 16 bases apart. With respect to this clone: The antigen it binds to is not known. Base qualities were left out, and no much larger clone turns up one base away.

For sequencing of the TCRbeta CDR3 region, genomic DNA was extracted from the sorted cells. The immunoSEQ Assay was used for sequencing of TCRbeta CDR3 regions. As stored in TCRdb, this immuneACCESS dataset retains in-frame rearrangements with V and J assigned. A fraction of the clones does not appear; measured against another copy, unresolved V genes explain less than half of the discrepancy, and the remainder lacks a known reason. The sample data list 50,000 to 75,000 clones, and over 65% of these were observed just once. The ten largest clones represent roughly 1.5% of the sample. Patients with autoimmune disease history or receiving systemic immunosuppression were excluded from the trial. Peripheral blood for TCR sequencing was collected from all dose cohorts at baseline, on cycle 4 day 1, and on cycle 7 day 1. Samples came from an open-label, multicenter, first-in-human phase I dose-escalation trial of ivuxolimab. Adults with locally advanced or metastatic melanoma, renal cell carcinoma, hepatocellular carcinoma or head and neck squamous cell carcinoma were enrolled in the trial. CD4+ and CD8+ T cells were sorted separately from peripheral blood before TCR sequencing.

This TCR was recovered from an adult with an advanced solid tumor such as melanoma, head and neck, liver or kidney cancer. The V and J genes are TRBV6-5 and TRBJ1-5, and the D gene may be TRBD1, 6 bases matching. This specimen consisted of CD4+ or CD8+ T cells sorted from blood, obtained in a trial of the OX40 agonist ivuxolimab. The nucleotide sequence is given as TGTGCCAGCAGTCCCCAGACAGGTTCGCATCAGCCCCAGCATTTT. It translates as CASSPQTGSHQPQHF.